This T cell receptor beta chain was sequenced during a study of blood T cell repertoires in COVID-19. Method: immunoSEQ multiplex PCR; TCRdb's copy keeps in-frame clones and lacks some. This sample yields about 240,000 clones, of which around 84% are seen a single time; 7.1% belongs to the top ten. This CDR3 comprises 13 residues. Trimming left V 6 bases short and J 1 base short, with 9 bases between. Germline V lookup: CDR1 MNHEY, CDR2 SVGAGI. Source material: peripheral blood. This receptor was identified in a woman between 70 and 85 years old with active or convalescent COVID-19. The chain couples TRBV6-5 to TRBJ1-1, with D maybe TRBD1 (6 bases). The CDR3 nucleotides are TGTGCCAGCAGCTCCAGGGGGAACACTGAAGCTTTCTTT. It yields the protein CASSSRGNTEAFF.